The source of this T cell receptor (beta chain) is a study of beta chain features in type 1 diabetes. On the study more broadly: Over all samples combined, more than 90,000,000 sorted cells were examined.

In regard to this clone: At the DNA level, this CDR3 is encoded by other sequences in the same sample as well.

This CDR3 is built from 16 residues. Per the germline V gene, CDR1 is KGHSH and CDR2 is LQKENI. V was pared by 4 bases and J by 7 bases, with 9 bases of the junction left unmatched. CD45RO/CCR7/CD25/CD127/CD95/CD27 sorting isolated CD4+ naive, central memory, regulatory and stem cell-like memory cells. Purity above 95% was achieved in all sorted populations. Investigators reverse transcribed all isolated RNA, so they sequenced expressed TCRB transcripts. Some 3.6 million reads per sample were averaged for naive, central memory and regulatory samples. TCRdb's copy holds only in-frame clones and misses some; the assay was immunoSEQ multiplex PCR. The sample has under 150,000 clones, 6% to 7.5% seen once.

Material for sequencing was central memory CD4+ T cells from blood. The chain is built from TRBV18 and TRBJ2-1, with 11 bases fitting TRBD1. This clonotype was obtained from a woman between 25 and 40 years old in good health. In DNA, the CDR3 is TGTGCCAGCTCACAAAGACCGGGACAGGGGGTTAATGAGCAGTTCTTC. It yields the protein CASSQRPGQGVNEQFF. Full variable domain (remainder filled in from reference TRBV18 and TRBJ2-1): NAGVMQNPRHLVRRRGQEARLRCSPMKGHSHVYWYRQLPEEGLKFMVYLQKENIIDESGMPKERFSAEFPKEGPSILRIQQVVRGDSAAYFCASSQRPGQGVNEQFFGPGTRLTVL.